Given below is one T cell receptor (beta chain) in context. This clone has only a few counts. The antigen this receptor binds is unknown. It has no much larger one-base neighbor in the sample; base qualities were not kept. As encoded in the germline V gene, CDR1 is SGHDT while CDR2 is YYEEEE. The CDR3, from cysteine to phenylalanine, totals 13 residues. The read is trimmed to its CDR3 DNA, 39 bases read in frame from base 1. V is pruned by 4 bases and J by 4 bases, leaving 3 bases of the junction without a gene match. Libraries were constructed by the immunoSEQ multiplex PCR assay. In most patients, genomic DNA was isolated using the Qiagen DNeasy Blood and Tissue Kit and sent frozen to Adaptive Biotechnologies for TCR sequencing. Adaptive Biotechnologies carried out high-throughput TCR-beta CDR3 sequencing of genomic DNA for most patients. The study's processing was this. Adaptive's ImmunoSEQ software was the source of the TCR sequencing data for roughly 19 patients, while three other patients were processed with MiXCR and VDJtools. To correct CD4 versus CD8 sorting errors, sequences present in both subsets at a frequency ratio below 5:1 were removed. CDR3 nucleotide sequences shared between donor and recipient were removed because the origin of such sequences could not be assigned. Alloreactive clones required at least 2-fold expansion over unstimulated cells and minimum CFSE-low frequency of 0.002% (template counts) or 0.001% (read counts). Clones detected in sequenced pre-transplant spleen, lymph node, or MLR CFSE-low populations of the donor or recipient were defined as mappable. The cumulative frequency of alloreactive clones was calculated as a percentage of all sequences, weighted by copy number. Imported from immuneACCESS, the table was reduced by TCRdb to in-frame sequences with V and J called. These copies leave out some clones; in studies compared against another copy, an unresolved V gene accounts for under half, and the cause of the remainder is not known. The D gene and trimming were derived from the DNA, and the V and J assignments and clone size from that table. Present in this sample are more than 90,000 clones, just over 90% of which were seen just once. The ten largest clones add up to about 0.2% of the sample.

These data are taken from a study of graft-versus-host responses after intestinal transplantation listed by TCRdb under 2021. Some background on the complete study: The transplants that recipients got were multivisceral, liver-intestinal, or isolated intestinal. After intestinal transplantation, graft-versus-host and host-versus-graft alloreactive T cell clones in the graft, circulation and bone marrow were tracked using bulk TCR-beta CDR3 sequencing. Donor T cell macrochimerism was defined as a peak of at least 4% donor T cells among recipient peripheral blood mononuclear cells. The cohort enrolled under 25 intestinal transplant recipients including one retransplant, and a few patients lacking pretransplant specimens were excluded. Every recipient was given anti-thymocyte globulin induction, then maintenance tacrolimus and steroids for approximately 3 years. To identify alloreactive clones, pre-transplant mixed lymphocyte reaction products were sequenced and compared with unstimulated pre-transplant donor and recipient T cells. Instead of going to the commercial service, samples from a few later patients were sequenced in-house on an Illumina MiSeq and processed with MiXCR.

The label giving this sample's time point can be read as: cells obtained before transplantation from donor or recipient. CD3+CD4+ and CD3+CD8+ populations were FACS-sorted from unstimulated pre-transplant donor and recipient cells taken from spleen or lymph nodes. Overall results and qualifications from the work: Patients with donor T cell macrochimerism had high GvH to HvG T cell clonal ratios in their allografts. GvH clones turned up in recipient bone marrow, with some appearing earlier in ileal mucosa or blood, a pattern consistent with an intestinal mucosal origin. Early after transplant, peak levels of circulating GvH clones were associated with declines in HvG clones. The conclusions were limited by the relatively low number and heterogeneity of the intestinal transplant patients.

The chain joins TRBV5-6 to TRBJ2-5, with 8 central nucleotides matching TRBD1. This specimen consisted of unstimulated CD4+ T cells sorted from spleen or lymph node cells, obtained before transplant. This receptor was identified in a human donor who was the organ donor for an intestinal transplant. The DNA is TGTGCCAGCAGCCTCAGGGGGCTAGAGACCCAGTACTTC. It specifies CASSLRGLETQYF.